The clone carrying this T cell receptor (beta chain) was detected ten times or more. Regarding time point: newly diagnosed GD, antithyroid drugs for less than 3 months. RNA from PBMCs was the source of the TCR library. The germline V gene encodes CDR1 SEHNR and CDR2 FQNEAQ (reference sequence). The CDR3 spans 20 residues. The J segment lost 2 bases and the V segment lost 1 base, leaving 12 bases of the junction unmatched. The record originates from a study of regulatory T cells in long-lasting Graves disease. The authors built TCR beta libraries using iRepertoire HTBI primers and Arm-PCR of CDR3 regions. TCRdb passed the multiplex PCR reads through MiXCR, listing each CDR3 protein once. The table lists about 220,000 distinct CDR3 sequences, around 20% of them singletons.

The clonotype originates from a female donor with Graves disease. This chain connects TRBV7-9 to TRBJ2-3, with TRBD2 identical over 13 bases. The specimen was peripheral blood mononuclear cells (PBMCs), collected at new diagnosis, from a patient treated with antithyroid drugs. The CDR3 loop is CASSLDATSGRALDTDTQYF. The DNA of the CDR3 is TGTGCCAGCAGCTTAGATGCTACTAGCGGGAGGGCCCTCGACACAGATACGCAGTATTTT.